The clone carrying this T cell receptor (beta chain) appeared once. No antigen is known for it. Lymphocytes (intraepithelial and lamina propria) were released by processing the graft tissue. This sample was taken from a study of graft-versus-host responses after intestinal transplantation. Turning to the study itself: Anti-thymocyte globulin induction, then tacrolimus and steroids for about three years, went to all recipients.

The data were produced by immunoSEQ multiplex PCR, yet TCRdb's version contains in-frame clones alone and is incomplete. The sample carries about 15,000 clones, around 69% recorded once. The germline gives CDR1 LNHNV, CDR2 YYDKDF (reference sequence). Trimming removed 3 bases from V and 4 bases from J; junction bases left unmatched: 4. This CDR3 spans 16 amino acids. Notes on the study in general: When patients had graft-donor T cell macrochimerism, their allografts held high graft-versus-host to host-versus-graft clonal ratios.

The sample consisted of ileum tissue, taken 14 days after transplant. The receptor was derived from a human patient who received an intestinal transplant, so some T cells may come from the graft donor. The chain employs TRBV15 and TRBJ2-2, with 11 bases lining up with TRBD1. The CDR3 coding sequence is TGTGCCACCAGCAGCTGGGGACAGGGGGGCACCGGGGAGCTGTTTTTT. Translating it yields CATSSWGQGGTGELFF.